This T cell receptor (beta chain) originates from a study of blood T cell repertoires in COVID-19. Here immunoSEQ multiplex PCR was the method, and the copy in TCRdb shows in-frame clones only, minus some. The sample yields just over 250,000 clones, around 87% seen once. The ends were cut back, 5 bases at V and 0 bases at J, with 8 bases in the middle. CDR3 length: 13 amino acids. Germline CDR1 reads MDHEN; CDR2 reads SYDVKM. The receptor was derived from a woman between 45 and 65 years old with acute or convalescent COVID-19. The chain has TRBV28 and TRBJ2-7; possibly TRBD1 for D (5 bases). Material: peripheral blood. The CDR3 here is CASSRGSSYEQYF. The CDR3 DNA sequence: TGTGCCAGCAGTAGGGGTAGCTCCTACGAGCAGTACTTC.